This T cell receptor (beta chain) appears in the sequencing data of a study of cytomegalovirus exposure and HLA in healthy donors. General observations from the study: Researchers reported in a later analysis that common viral pathogens appeared linked to several top clusters. CMV antigen specificity was confirmed in vitro for a few CMV-associated chains.

V lost 4 bases and J 4 bases, leaving 20 bases between the germline ends. Germline V lookup: CDR1 LNHDA, CDR2 SQIVND (reference sequence). This CDR3 region has 17 residues. Vbeta (60) and Jbeta (13) primers were used in the PCR. Assay used: immunoSEQ multiplex PCR; TCRdb lists only in-frame clones, some missing. The repertoire holds about 110,000 clones, with 55% to 65% as singletons. Of note for this clone: Its antigen remains unknown.

This receptor was taken from a woman aged 25 to 39 in good health and CMV-seronegative. V and J are TRBV19 and TRBJ1-5; tentatively, D is TRBD1 (5 bases). Material: PBMCs. CDR3 sequence (DNA): TGTGCCAGTAGTACCACATGGGGGGGGACGACAAATCAGCCCCAGCATTTT. It specifies CASSTTWGGTTNQPQHF.